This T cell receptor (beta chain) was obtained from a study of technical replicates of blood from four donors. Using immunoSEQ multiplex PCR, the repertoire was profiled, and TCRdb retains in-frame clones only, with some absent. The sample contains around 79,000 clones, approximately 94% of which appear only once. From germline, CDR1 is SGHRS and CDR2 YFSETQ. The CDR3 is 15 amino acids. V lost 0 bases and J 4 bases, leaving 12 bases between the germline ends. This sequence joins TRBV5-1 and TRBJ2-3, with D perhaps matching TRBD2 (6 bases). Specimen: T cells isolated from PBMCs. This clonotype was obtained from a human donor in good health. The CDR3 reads CASSLGLASADTQYF. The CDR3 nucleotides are TGCGCCAGCAGCTTGGGGCTAGCGTCAGCAGATACGCAGTATTTT.